This entry describes one TCR beta chain. Its antigen is unidentified. TCRdb fed the RT-PCR reads into MiXCR, producing one record per CDR3 protein. Among around 760,000 distinct CDR3 sequences listed, roughly 13% were seen once. This sample was included in a study of response to subunit inactivated influenza vaccine. General study points: Seasonal influenza vaccination, on each occasion, was suggested by the authors to recruit few new T cells.

The germline gives CDR1 SEHNR, CDR2 FQNEAQ (reference sequence). Trimming pared 1 base from V and 10 bases from J, leaving 19 bases between. This CDR3 region has 15 residues. The clonotype was recovered from a man in his forties or fifties who received an inactivated influenza vaccine. The specimen was PBMCs from blood, collected roughly 2 weeks before vaccination. The chain combines TRBV7-9 with TRBJ1-1; D may be TRBD1 (5 bases). CDR3 sequence: CASSLVTGTGERAFF. Written as DNA, the CDR3 is TGTGCCAGCAGCTTAGTTACTGGGACGGGCGAGAGAGCTTTCTTT. The entire variable domain, with the rest obtained from reference TRBV7-9 and TRBJ1-1, is as follows: DTGVSQNPRHKITKRGQNVTFRCDPISEHNRLYWYRQTLGQGPEFLTYFQNEAQLEKSRLLSDRFSAERPKGSFSTLEIQRTEQGDSAMYLCASSLVTGTGERAFFGQGTRLTVV.